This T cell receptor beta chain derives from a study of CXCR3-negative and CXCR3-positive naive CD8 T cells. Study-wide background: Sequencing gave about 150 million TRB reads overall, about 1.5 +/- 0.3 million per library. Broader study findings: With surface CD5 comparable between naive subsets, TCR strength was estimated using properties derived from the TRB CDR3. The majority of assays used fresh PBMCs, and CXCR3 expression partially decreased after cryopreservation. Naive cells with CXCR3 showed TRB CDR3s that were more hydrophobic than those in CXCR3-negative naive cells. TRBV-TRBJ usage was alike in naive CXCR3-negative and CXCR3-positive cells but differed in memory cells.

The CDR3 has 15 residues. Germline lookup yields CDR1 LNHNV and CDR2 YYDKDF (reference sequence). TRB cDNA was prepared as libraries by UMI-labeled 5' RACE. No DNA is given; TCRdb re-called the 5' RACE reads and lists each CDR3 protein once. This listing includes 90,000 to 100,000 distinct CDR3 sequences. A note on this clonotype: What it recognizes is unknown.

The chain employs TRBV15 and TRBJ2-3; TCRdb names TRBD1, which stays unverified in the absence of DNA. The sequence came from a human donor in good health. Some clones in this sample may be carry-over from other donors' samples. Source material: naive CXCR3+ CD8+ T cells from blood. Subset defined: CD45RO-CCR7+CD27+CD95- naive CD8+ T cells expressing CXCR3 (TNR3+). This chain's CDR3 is CATSREGGAPDTQYF. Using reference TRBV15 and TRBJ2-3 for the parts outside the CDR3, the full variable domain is DAMVIQNPRYQVTQFGKPVTLSCSQTLNHNVMYWYQQKSSQAPKLLFHYYDKDFNNEADTPDNFQSRRPNTSFCFLDIRSPGLGDTAMYLCATSREGGAPDTQYFGPGTRLTVL.